This T cell receptor (beta chain) was sequenced for a study of siplizumab effects on memory and regulatory T cells. Trimming left V 6 bases short and J 5 bases short, with 7 bases between. The CDR3 runs 11 residues. Germline CDR1 reads MDHEN; CDR2 reads SYDVKM. Study-level results: A naive or memory phenotype could not be assigned to roughly 80-96% of the proliferating CD4+ or CD8+ clones. The study found naive T cells seemingly more diverse than memory cells and seemingly major alloresponse contributors. Fewer alloreactive sequences mapped to unstimulated CD4+ memory cells under siplizumab.

A word on this clone: No antigen is known for it. The sample has other DNA sequences that encode this CDR3 too.

Some clones are missing from TCRdb's copy, which holds only in-frame ones; the method was immunoSEQ multiplex PCR. Among 80,000 to 130,000 clones listed, 94% were seen once. The material sequenced was Tregs sorted from blood. This clonotype was obtained from a human donor in good health. The chain recombines TRBV28 with TRBJ1-2; a weak D match, TRBD1 (5 bases). The CDR3 loop is CASSGGYGYTF. The CDR3 coding sequence is TGTGCCAGCAGCGGGGGTTATGGCTACACCTTC.